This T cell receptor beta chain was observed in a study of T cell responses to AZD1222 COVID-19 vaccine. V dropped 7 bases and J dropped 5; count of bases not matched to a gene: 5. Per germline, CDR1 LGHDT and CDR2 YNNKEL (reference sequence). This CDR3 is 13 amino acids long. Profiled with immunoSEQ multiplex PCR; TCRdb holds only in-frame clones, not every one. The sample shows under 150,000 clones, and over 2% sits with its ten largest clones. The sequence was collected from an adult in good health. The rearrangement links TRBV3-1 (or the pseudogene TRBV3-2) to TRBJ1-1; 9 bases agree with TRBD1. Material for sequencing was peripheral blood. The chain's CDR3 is CASNHRGRTEAFF. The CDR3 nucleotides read TGTGCCAGCAACCACAGGGGGCGGACTGAAGCTTTCTTT.